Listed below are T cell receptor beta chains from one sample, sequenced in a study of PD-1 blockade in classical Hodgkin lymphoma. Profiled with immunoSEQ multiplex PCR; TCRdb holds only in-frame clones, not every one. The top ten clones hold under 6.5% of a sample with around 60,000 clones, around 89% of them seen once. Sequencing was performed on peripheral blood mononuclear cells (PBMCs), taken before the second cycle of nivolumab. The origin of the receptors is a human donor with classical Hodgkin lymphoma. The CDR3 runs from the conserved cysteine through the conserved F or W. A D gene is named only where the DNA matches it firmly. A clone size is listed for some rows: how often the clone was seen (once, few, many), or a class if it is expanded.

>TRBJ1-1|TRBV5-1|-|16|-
CASSLFVTGQNTEAFF
TGCGCCAGCAGCTTGTTTGTAACGGGGCAGAACACTGAAGCTTTCTTT
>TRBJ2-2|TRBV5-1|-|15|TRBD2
CASSFTSGGTGELFF
TGCGCCAGCAGCTTTACTAGCGGGGGCACCGGGGAGCTGTTTTTT
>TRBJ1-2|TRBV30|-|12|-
CAWSVGQTGYTF
TGTGCCTGGAGCGTAGGACAAACGGGCTACACCTTC
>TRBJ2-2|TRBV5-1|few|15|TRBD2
CASSLAGGHTGELFF
TGCGCCAGCAGCTTAGCGGGGGGGCACACCGGGGAGCTGTTTTTT
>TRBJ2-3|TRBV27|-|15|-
CASSSQRPSTDTQYF
TGTGCCAGCAGTTCCCAGCGGCCCTCCACAGATACGCAGTATTTT
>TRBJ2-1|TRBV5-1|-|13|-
CASSVISLNEQFF
TGCGCCAGCAGCGTTATTAGCCTGAATGAGCAGTTCTTC
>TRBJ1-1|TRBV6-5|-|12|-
CASRSWGLEAFF
TGTGCCAGCAGATCCTGGGGTCTCGAAGCTTTCTTT
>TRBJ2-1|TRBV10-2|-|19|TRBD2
CASRAGTSGGISSYNEQFF
TGCGCCAGCAGGGCGGGGACTAGCGGGGGGATCAGCTCCTACAATGAGCAGTTCTTC
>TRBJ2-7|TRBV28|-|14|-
CASRGAGESYEQYF
TGTGCCAGCAGGGGGGCAGGGGAATCCTACGAGCAGTACTTC
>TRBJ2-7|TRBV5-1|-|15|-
CASSLGAGGYYEQYF
TGCGCCAGCAGCTTGGGCGCAGGCGGGTACTACGAGCAGTACTTC
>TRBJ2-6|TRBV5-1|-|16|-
CASSLGPSSGANVLTF
TGCGCCAGCAGCTTGGGCCCCTCCTCTGGGGCCAACGTCCTGACTTTC
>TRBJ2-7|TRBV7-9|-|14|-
CASSPGTPVYEQYF
TGTGCCAGCAGCCCCGGGACCCCTGTCTACGAGCAGTACTTC
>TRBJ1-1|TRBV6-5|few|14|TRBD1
CASEGTGVNTEAFF
TGTGCCAGCGAGGGGACAGGCGTGAACACTGAAGCTTTCTTT
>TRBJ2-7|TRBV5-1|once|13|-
CASALENSYEQYF
TGCGCCAGCGCCCTAGAGAACTCCTACGAGCAGTACTTC
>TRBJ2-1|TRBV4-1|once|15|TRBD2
CASSQTSERHNEQFF
TGCGCCAGCAGCCAAACTAGCGAACGACACAATGAGCAGTTCTTC
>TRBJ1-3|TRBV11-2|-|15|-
CASSLTDNSGNTIYF
TGTGCCAGCAGCTTAACGGACAACTCTGGAAACACCATATATTTT
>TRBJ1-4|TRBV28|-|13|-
CASIGGTNEKLFF
TGTGCCAGCATAGGGGGAACTAATGAAAAACTGTTTTTT
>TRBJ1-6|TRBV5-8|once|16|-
CASSEFLDNYNSPLHF
TGTGCCAGCAGCGAATTTCTGGACAACTATAATTCACCCCTCCACTTT
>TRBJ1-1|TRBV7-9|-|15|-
CASSLGRSEDLEAFF
TGTGCCAGCAGCTTAGGGCGGAGCGAAGACCTTGAAGCTTTCTTT
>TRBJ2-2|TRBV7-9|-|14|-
CAIEVTLNTGELFF
TGTGCCATCGAGGTAACATTGAACACCGGGGAGCTGTTTTTT
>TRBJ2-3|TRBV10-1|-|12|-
CASSDSTDTQYF
TGCGCCAGCAGCGACAGCACAGATACGCAGTATTTT
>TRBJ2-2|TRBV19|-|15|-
CASTPQGVDTGELFF
TGTGCCAGTACCCCACAGGGTGTGGACACCGGGGAGCTGTTTTTT
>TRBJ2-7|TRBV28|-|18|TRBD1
CASSIEDMYRDRTYEQYF
TGTGCCAGCAGTATCGAAGATATGTATCGGGACAGAACCTACGAGCAGTACTTC
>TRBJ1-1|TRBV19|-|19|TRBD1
CASSASDRAFTGIYTEAFF
TGTGCCAGTAGTGCCTCAGACAGGGCCTTTACGGGTATATACACTGAAGCTTTCTTT
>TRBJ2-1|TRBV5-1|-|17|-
CASSLFVSTGSYNEQFF
TGCGCCAGCAGCTTGTTTGTATCCACCGGATCATACAATGAGCAGTTCTTC
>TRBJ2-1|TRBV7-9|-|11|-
CASSPYNEQFF
TGTGCCAGCAGCCCTTACAATGAGCAGTTCTTC
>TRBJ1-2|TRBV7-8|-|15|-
CASSLVAGPVRGYTF
TGTGCCAGCAGCTTGGTCGCAGGACCTGTTCGAGGCTACACCTTC
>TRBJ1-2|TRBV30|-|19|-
CAWRGPAHKPGHSNYGYTF
TGTGCCTGGAGGGGGCCGGCCCACAAGCCAGGTCACTCTAACTATGGCTACACCTTC
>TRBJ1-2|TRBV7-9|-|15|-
CASSSRQTDFYGYTF
TGTGCCAGCAGTAGTCGACAGACTGACTTCTATGGCTACACCTTC
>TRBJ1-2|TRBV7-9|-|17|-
CASSLAWQPVPNYGYTF
TGTGCCAGCAGCTTAGCGTGGCAGCCCGTCCCCAACTATGGCTACACCTTC
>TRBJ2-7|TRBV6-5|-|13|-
CASSSTGTYEQYF
TGTGCCAGCAGTTCTACGGGAACCTACGAGCAGTACTTC
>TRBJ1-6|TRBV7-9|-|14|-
CASSSNRDHSPLHF
TGTGCCAGCAGCTCCAACAGGGATCATTCACCCCTCCACTTT
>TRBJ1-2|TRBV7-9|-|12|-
CASSPGHYGYTF
TGTGCCAGCAGCCCCGGACACTATGGCTACACCTTC
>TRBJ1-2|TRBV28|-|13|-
CASSLAGVWGYTF
TGTGCCAGCAGTCTAGCAGGGGTGTGGGGCTACACCTTC
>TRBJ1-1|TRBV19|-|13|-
CASSIFGEEKAFF
TGTGCCAGTAGTATATTCGGGGAGGAGAAAGCTTTCTTT
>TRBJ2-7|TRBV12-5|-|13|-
CASGPTSNHEQYF
TGTGCTAGTGGTCCTACTAGCAACCACGAGCAGTACTTC
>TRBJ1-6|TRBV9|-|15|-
CASSVEPKVNSPLHF
TGTGCCAGCAGCGTAGAACCCAAAGTGAATTCACCCCTCCACTTT
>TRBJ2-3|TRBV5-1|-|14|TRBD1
CASSSGQWTDTQYF
TGCGCCAGCAGCTCGGGACAGTGGACAGATACGCAGTATTTT
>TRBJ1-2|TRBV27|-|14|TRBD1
CASSAGTGRGGYTF
TGTGCCAGCAGTGCGGGGACAGGCAGGGGTGGCTACACCTTC
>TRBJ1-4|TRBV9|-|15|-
CASSVGTAANEKLFF
TGTGCCAGCAGCGTAGGGACAGCGGCTAATGAAAAACTGTTTTTT
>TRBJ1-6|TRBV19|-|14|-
CASSMGVGNSPLHF
TGTGCCAGTAGTATGGGGGTGGGCAATTCACCCCTCCACTTT
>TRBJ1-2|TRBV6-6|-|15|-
CASSYHRTQNYGYTF
TGTGCCAGCAGTTACCATCGAACCCAGAACTATGGCTACACCTTC
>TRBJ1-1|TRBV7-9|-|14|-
CASSMGQLNTEAFF
TGTGCCAGCAGCATGGGACAACTGAACACTGAAGCTTTCTTT
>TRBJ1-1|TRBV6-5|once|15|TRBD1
CASRMDRGVRDEAFF
TGTGCCAGCAGAATGGACAGGGGTGTGAGGGATGAAGCTTTCTTT
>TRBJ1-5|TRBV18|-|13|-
CASSRHRNQPQHF
TGTGCCAGCTCACGACACCGTAATCAGCCCCAGCATTTT
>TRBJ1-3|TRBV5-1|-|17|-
CASSLMGAPITGNTIYF
TGCGCCAGCAGCTTGATGGGGGCCCCCATTACTGGAAACACCATATATTTT
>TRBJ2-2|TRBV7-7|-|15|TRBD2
CASSNGLAGTGELFF
TGTGCCAGCAGCAACGGACTAGCGGGGACCGGGGAGCTGTTTTTT